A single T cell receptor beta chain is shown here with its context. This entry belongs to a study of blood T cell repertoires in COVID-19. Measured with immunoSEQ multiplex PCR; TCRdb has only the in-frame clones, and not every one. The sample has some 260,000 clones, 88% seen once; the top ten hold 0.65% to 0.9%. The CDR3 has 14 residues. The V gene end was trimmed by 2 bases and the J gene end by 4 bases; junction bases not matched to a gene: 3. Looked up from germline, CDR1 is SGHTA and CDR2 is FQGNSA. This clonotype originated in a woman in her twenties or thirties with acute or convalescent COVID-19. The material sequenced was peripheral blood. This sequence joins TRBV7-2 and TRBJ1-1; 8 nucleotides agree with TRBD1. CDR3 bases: TGTGCCAGCAGCTTAACGACAGGGGTCACTGAAGCTTTCTTT. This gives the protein CASSLTTGVTEAFF.